A selection of T cell receptor beta chains follows, all from one sample in a study of tumor-infiltrating lymphocytes in primary liver carcinoma. Via MiXCR, TCRdb re-called the multiplex PCR reads, giving one row per CDR3 protein. The sample includes some 94,000 distinct CDR3 sequences, 69% of them seen just once. Material for sequencing was liver tumor tissue from sampling region 5. The receptor set was obtained from a woman aged 55-75 years with primary liver carcinoma and hepatitis B virus infection. Each CDR3 is given with its conserved first and last residue. Each record gives: J gene, clone size, D gene, V gene, CDR3 length, CDR3 protein, CDR3 DNA. D genes are given only for firm matches. Only some rows state a clone size, as once, few, many or a class for expanded clones.

>TRBJ2-2|NA|TRBD1|TRBV28|14
CASRGTGETGELFF
TGTGCCAGCAGGGGGACAGGGGAAACCGGGGAGCTGTTTTTT
>TRBJ2-2|NA|NA|TRBV27|15
CASSFGARAAGELFF
TGTGCCAGCAGTTTCGGGGCCAGGGCGGCCGGGGAGCTGTTTTTT
>TRBJ2-5|many|NA|TRBV5-1|13
CASSLEGRETQYF
TGCGCCAGCAGCTTGGAAGGGAGGGAGACCCAGTACTTC
>TRBJ2-1|NA|NA|TRBV19|14
CASSPCTGWNEQFF
TGTGCCAGTAGTCCGTGCACAGGGTGGAATGAGCAGTTCTTC
>TRBJ1-1|NA|TRBD1|TRBV2|14
CASERDRLNTEAFF
TGTGCCAGCGAACGGGACAGGCTGAACACTGAAGCTTTCTTT
>TRBJ2-7|NA|NA|TRBV28|14
CASSLPQDVYEQYF
TGTGCCAGCAGCCTCCCTCAGGACGTCTACGAGCAGTACTTC
>TRBJ2-1|many|NA|TRBV14|15
CASSLRIGASYEQFF
TGTGCCAGCAGCCTTCGAATAGGGGCTTCGTATGAGCAGTTCTTC
>TRBJ2-5|NA|NA|TRBV6-5|13
CASGPAVGETQYF
TGTGCCAGCGGCCCCGCAGTGGGGGAGACCCAGTACTTC
>TRBJ2-5|many|NA|TRBV24-1|16
CATSDNRVLYQETQYF
TGTGCCACCAGTGATAACAGGGTCTTGTACCAAGAGACCCAGTACTTC
>TRBJ1-4|NA|NA|TRBV4-1|18
CASSQEEGRWDRQEKLFF
TGCGCCAGCAGCCAAGAAGAGGGGAGGTGGGATCGGCAGGAAAAACTGTTTTTT
>TRBJ2-7|NA|TRBD1|TRBV11-2|13
CTSSLGQDYEQYF
TGTACCAGCAGCTTAGGACAGGACTACGAGCAGTACTTC
>TRBJ2-1|NA|NA|TRBV4-1|13
CASGLGPGNEQFF
TGCGCCAGCGGTCTGGGCCCAGGCAATGAGCAGTTCTTC
>TRBJ2-3|NA|NA|TRBV11-3|16
CASGLSRGGPADTQYF
TGTGCCAGCGGCTTAAGCCGTGGCGGTCCCGCAGATACACAGTATTTT
>TRBJ2-1|NA|TRBD2|TRBV11-2|17
CTSSLGLVAGGPSEQFF
TGTACCAGCAGCTTAGGTCTAGTAGCGGGAGGGCCGAGTGAGCAGTTCTTC
>TRBJ2-2|NA|TRBD1|TRBV11-2|16
CASSLPGQGGTGDLFF
TGTGCCAGTAGCTTACCCGGACAGGGGGGTACCGGGGACCTGTTTTTT
>TRBJ2-5|many|NA|TRBV28|16
CASSPQGGALQETQYF
TGTGCCAGCAGTCCCCAGGGGGGGGCGCTCCAAGAGACCCAGTACTTC
>TRBJ2-2|NA|TRBD2|TRBV5-6|15
CASSLLAANTGELFF
TGTGCCAGCAGCTTGCTAGCGGCGAACACCGGGGAGCTGTTTTTT
>TRBJ2-2|NA|NA|TRBV7-8|16
CASSPRTRGNVGELFF
TGTGCCAGCAGCCCCCGGACAAGGGGCAACGTCGGGGAGCTATTTTTT
>TRBJ2-7|NA|TRBD2|TRBV14|16
CPSSQARYSGDYEQYF
TGTCCCAGCAGCCAAGCTCGGTATAGCGGGGACTACGAGCAGTACTTC
>TRBJ2-7|NA|TRBD1|TRBV29-1|21
CSVEVLIRDRRLIGGSYEQYF
TGCAGCGTTGAAGTGTTAATCCGGGACAGGAGGTTAATTGGTGGTTCCTACGAGCAGTACTTC
>TRBJ2-1|once|TRBD2|TRBV5-1|16
CASNPRKGLAVYELFF
TGCGCCAGCAACCCCCGTAAGGGACTAGCTGTCTATGAGCTGTTCTTC
>TRBJ2-5|NA|TRBD2|TRBV11-2|14
CASSPTSVQETRCF
TGTGCCAGCAGCCCCACTAGCGTCCAAGAGACCAGGTGCTTC
>TRBJ2-7|NA|TRBD2|TRBV11-2|15
CTSSLGTSGSGEQYF
TGTACCAGCAGCTTAGGGACTAGCGGGAGTGGTGAGCAGTACTTC
>TRBJ2-2|NA|NA|TRBV11-2|16
CASSLGTSSATGELFF
TGTGCCAGCAGCTTGGGTACGTCTAGCGCAACCGGGGAGCTGTTTTTT
>TRBJ2-1|many|TRBD2|TRBV10-3|15
CAIMASGPQGGEQFF
TGTGCCATCATGGCTAGCGGGCCTCAGGGCGGTGAGCAGTTCTTC
>TRBJ2-5|NA|TRBD2|TRBV12-3/TRBV12-4|16
CDSSLDHGGGRETQYF
TGTGACAGCAGTTTAGATCATGGGGGGGGGAGAGAGACCCAGTACTTC
>TRBJ2-1|many|TRBD2|TRBV6-4|15
CASSNGTSGSNEQFF
TGTGCCAGCAGTAACGGGACTAGCGGGAGCAATGAGCAGTTCTTC
>TRBJ2-1|NA|TRBD1|TRBV4-1|16
CASSHPGGGSNNEQFF
TGCGCCAGCAGCCACCCAGGGGGCGGCTCAAACAATGAGCAGTTCTTC
>TRBJ2-6|many|TRBD2|TRBV6-1|15
CASSGTSGGANVLTF
TGTGCCAGCAGTGGGACTAGCGGGGGGGCCAACGTCCTGACTTTC
>TRBJ1-5|NA|NA|TRBV6-1|17
CASSGDYWGNSNQPQHF
TGTGCCAGCAGTGGAGATTATTGGGGCAACAGCAACCAGCCCCAGCATTTT
>TRBJ2-7|few|TRBD1|TRBV28|14
CAGTVQGAGYEQYF
TGTGCCGGCACGGTACAGGGGGCGGGGTACGAGCAGTACTTC
>TRBJ1-2|NA|NA|TRBV5-6|14
CVSSLVGTGGGYTF
TGTGTCAGCAGCTTGGTGGGGACGGGCGGGGGCTACACCTTC
>TRBJ2-7|NA|NA|TRBV9|15
CASSVDPGPSYEQYF
TGTGCCAGCAGCGTAGATCCGGGACCTTCCTACGAGCAGTACTTC
>TRBJ1-1|NA|NA|TRBV12-3/TRBV12-4|15
CASSDVRRAGTEALF
TGTGCCAGCAGTGACGTTAGGAGGGCCGGCACTGAAGCTCTCTTT
>TRBJ2-6|many|TRBD1|TRBV25-1|16
CASSVPTGSGANVLTF
TGTGCCAGCAGTGTCCCGACAGGGTCTGGGGCCAACGTCCTGACTTTC
>TRBJ2-3|NA|TRBD2|TRBV11-2|20
CASSPYAIELAAQSTDTQYF
TGTGCCAGCAGCCCCTACGCAATAGAGCTAGCGGCCCAAAGCACAGATACTCAGTATTTT
>TRBJ2-1|once|NA|TRBV11-2|16
CASSLGGGQQRNEQFF
TGTGCAAGCAGCTTAGGGGGGGGTCAGCAGAGGAATGAGCAATTCTTC
>TRBJ2-5|NA|NA|TRBV11-2|13
CASSLIGPETQYF
TGTGCCAGCAGCTTGATAGGACCAGAGACCCAGTACTTT
>TRBJ2-7|NA|TRBD2|TRBV28|21
CASSLGRTPGTSGRASYEQYF
TGTGCCAGCAGTTTAGGGAGAACCCCCGGGACTAGCGGGAGGGCCTCCTACGAGCAGTACTTC
>TRBJ2-3|NA|NA|TRBV29-1|14
CSIHKGGNTDTQYF
TGCAGCATACACAAGGGGGGGAACACAGATACGCAGTATTTT
>TRBJ1-5|medium-sized|TRBD1|TRBV11-2|14
CASSFTGDGQPQHF
TGTGCCAGCAGCTTCACAGGGGATGGTCAGCCCCAGCATTTT
>TRBJ2-2|NA|NA|TRBV11-2|15
CVSSLGGTHTGELFF
TGTGTCAGCAGCTTAGGAGGGACACACACCGGAGAGCTGTTTTTT
>TRBJ2-7|many|TRBD1|TRBV6-2/TRBV6-3|15
CASSPTGTGRYEQYF
TGTGCCAGCAGTCCCACCGGGACAGGTCGCTACGAGCAGTACTTC
>TRBJ1-3|NA|NA|TRBV4-1|16
CASSQVPGDSGNIIYF
TGCGCCAGCAGCCAAGTCCCGGGCGACTCCGGAAACATCATATATTTT
>TRBJ2-5|NA|NA|TRBV29-1|15
CSVEDQVGWEETQYF
TGCAGCGTTGAAGATCAGGTGGGGTGGGAAGAGACCCAATACTTC
>TRBJ2-2|few|NA|TRBV5-4|17
CASSPTVRASKTGELFF
TGTGCCAGTAGCCCTACTGTGAGGGCTTCGAAGACCGGGGAGCTGTTTTTT